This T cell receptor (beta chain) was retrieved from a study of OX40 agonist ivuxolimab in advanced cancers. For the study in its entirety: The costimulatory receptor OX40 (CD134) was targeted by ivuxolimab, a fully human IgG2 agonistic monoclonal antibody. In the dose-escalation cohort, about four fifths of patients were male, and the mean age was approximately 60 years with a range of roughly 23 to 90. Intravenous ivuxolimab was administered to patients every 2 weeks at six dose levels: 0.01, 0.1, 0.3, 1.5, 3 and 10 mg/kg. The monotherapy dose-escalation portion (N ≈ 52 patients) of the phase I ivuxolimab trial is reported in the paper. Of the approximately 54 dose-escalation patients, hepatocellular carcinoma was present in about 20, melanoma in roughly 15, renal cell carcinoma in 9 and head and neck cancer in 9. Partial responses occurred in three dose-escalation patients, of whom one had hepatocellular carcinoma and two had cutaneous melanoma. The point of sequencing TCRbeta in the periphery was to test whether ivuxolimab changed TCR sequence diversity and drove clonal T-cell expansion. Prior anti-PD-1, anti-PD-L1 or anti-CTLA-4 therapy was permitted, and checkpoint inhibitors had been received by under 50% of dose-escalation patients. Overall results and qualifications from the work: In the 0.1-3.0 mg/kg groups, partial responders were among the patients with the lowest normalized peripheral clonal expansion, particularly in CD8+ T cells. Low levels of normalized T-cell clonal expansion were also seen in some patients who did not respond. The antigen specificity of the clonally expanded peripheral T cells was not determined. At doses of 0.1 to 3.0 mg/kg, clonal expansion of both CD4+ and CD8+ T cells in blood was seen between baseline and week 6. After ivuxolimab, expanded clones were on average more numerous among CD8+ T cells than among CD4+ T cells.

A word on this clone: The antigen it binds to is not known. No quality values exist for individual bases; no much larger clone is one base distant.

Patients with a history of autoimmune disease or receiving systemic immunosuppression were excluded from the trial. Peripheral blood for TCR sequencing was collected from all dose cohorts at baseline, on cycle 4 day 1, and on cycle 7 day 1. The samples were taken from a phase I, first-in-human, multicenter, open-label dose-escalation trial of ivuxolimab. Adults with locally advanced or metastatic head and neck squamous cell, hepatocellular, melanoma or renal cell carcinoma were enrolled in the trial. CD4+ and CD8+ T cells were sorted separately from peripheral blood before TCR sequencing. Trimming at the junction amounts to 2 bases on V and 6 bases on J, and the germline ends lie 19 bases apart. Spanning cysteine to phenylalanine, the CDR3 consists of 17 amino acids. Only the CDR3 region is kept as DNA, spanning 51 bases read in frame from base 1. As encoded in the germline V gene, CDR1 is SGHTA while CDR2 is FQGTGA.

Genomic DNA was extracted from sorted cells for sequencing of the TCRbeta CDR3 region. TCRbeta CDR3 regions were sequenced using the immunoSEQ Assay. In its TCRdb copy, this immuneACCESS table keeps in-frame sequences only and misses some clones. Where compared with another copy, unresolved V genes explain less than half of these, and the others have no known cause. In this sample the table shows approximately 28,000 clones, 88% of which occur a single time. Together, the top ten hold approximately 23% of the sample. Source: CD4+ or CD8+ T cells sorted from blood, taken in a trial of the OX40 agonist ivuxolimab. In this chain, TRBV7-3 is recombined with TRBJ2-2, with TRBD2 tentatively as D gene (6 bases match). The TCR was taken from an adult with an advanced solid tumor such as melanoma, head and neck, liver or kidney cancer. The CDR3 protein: CASSLYSGSGSAGELFF. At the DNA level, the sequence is TGTGCCAGCAGCTTATATTCGGGTAGCGGCAGCGCCGGGGAGCTGTTTTTT.